Listed here are 16 T cell receptor beta chains from one sample, sequenced in a study of cytomegalovirus exposure and HLA in healthy donors. PCR primers comprised 60 Vbeta and 13 Jbeta primers. Clones were sequenced by immunoSEQ multiplex PCR, and TCRdb holds only the in-frame ones, with some missing. The table shows some 210,000 clones, with over 80% occurring only once. Sequenced: PBMCs. These receptors were taken from a man younger than 45 in good health and CMV-seronegative.

This rearrangement joins TRBV5-6 to TRBJ1-5, with 7 bases aligning to TRBD1. This CDR3 region has 16 residues. Germline assignment: CDR1 SGHDT and CDR2 YYEEEE. V lost 4 bases to trimming and J lost 1 base; unmatched junction nucleotides: 8. CDR3: CASSLRQGPSNQPQHF. In nucleotides, the CDR3 is TGTGCCAGCAGCCTAAGACAGGGCCCGAGCAATCAGCCCCAGCATTTT.

The genes are TRBV29-1 and TRBJ2-5; 8 bases match TRBD2. The end of the DNA is better explained by TRBJ2-7, so the J call may be wrong. This CDR3 contains 14 residues. The V gene's germline CDR1 is SQVTM and CDR2 ANQGSEA. Here the CDR3 reads CSVDPGTRRGEQYF. CDR3 coding DNA: TGCAGCGTTGATCCCGGGACTAGGAGGGGCGAGCAGTACTTC.

This chain uses TRBV19 with TRBJ1-1, with 7 bases identical to TRBD1. V lost 7 bases to trimming and J lost 1 base; unmatched junction nucleotides: 6. Germline-derived CDR1 and CDR2 are LNHDA and SQIVND (reference sequence). The CDR3 is 14 amino acids. The chain's CDR3 is CASNRGKANTEAFF. The CDR3 DNA reads TGTGCCAGTAACAGGGGAAAGGCGAACACTGAAGCTTTCTTT.

This chain links TRBV27 with TRBJ2-3; TRBD1 matches at 7 bases. This CDR3 is built from 14 residues. The germline V gene has CDR1 MNHEY and CDR2 SMNVEV (reference sequence). The trim removed 7 bases at V and 3 bases at J, leaving 7 bases unmatched. The CDR3 protein is CASTRQGRTDTQYF. DNA for the CDR3: TGTGCCAGCACCCGACAGGGACGAACAGATACGCAGTATTTT.

V gene TRBV5-1 combines with J gene TRBJ2-7, with 9 bases that match TRBD1. There are 15 residues in the CDR3. V shed 4 bases and J 3 bases; nucleotides not matched to a gene: 8. Germline CDR1 is SGHRS and CDR2 is YFSETQ. The CDR3 nucleotides read TGCGCCAGCAGCCCACAGGGGGCCTCCCTCTACGAGCAGTACTTC. Amino acids: CASSPQGASLYEQYF.

For the CDR3, the DNA is TGTGCCAGCAGTTATAGACCGGGACTAGCGGGGTACAATGAGCAGTTCTTC. Translating gives CASSYRPGLAGYNEQFF. This rearrangement joins TRBV7-9 to TRBJ2-1; 13 nucleotides agree with TRBD2. V dropped 6 bases and J dropped 4; count of bases not matched to a gene: 9. CDR3 length: 17 amino acids. Germline V gene data show CDR1 as SEHNR and CDR2 as FQNEAQ (reference sequence).

The rearrangement links TRBV19 to TRBJ1-2; 12 bases are a match to TRBD1. The CDR3 has 16 amino acids. Germline lookup yields CDR1 LNHDA and CDR2 SQIVND (reference sequence). The V gene end was trimmed by 5 bases and the J gene end by 2 bases; junction bases not matched to a gene: 6. The CDR3 is CASSQAGTGGNYGYTF. As DNA, the CDR3 is TGTGCCAGTAGTCAGGCCGGGACAGGGGGCAACTATGGCTACACCTTC.

This chain links TRBV5-4 with TRBJ2-3, with D possibly being TRBD2 (6 bases). From germline, CDR1 is SGHNT and CDR2 YYREEE (reference sequence). CDR3 length equals 15 residues. Trimming left V 2 bases short and J 2 bases short, with 12 bases between. CDR3 in DNA: TGTGCCAGCAGCTTCCGAGCGGGTTACACAGATACGCAGTATTTT. It specifies CASSFRAGYTDTQYF.

The chain couples TRBV5-6 to TRBJ1-2; the D gene is possibly TRBD1 (6 bases). Germline V gives CDR1 SGHDT, CDR2 YYEEEE. Trimming removed 7 bases at V and 8 bases at J, with 24 bases between. The CDR3 loop spans 15 amino acids. CDR3 nucleotide sequence: TGTGCCAGCTCGATCCCGACAGGAGCCCTGGGGGGCTACACCTTC. Amino acids: CASSIPTGALGGYTF. Together with reference TRBV5-6 and TRBJ1-2, the CDR3 gives the full variable domain: DAGVTQSPTHLIKTRGQQVTLRCSPKSGHDTVSWYQQALGQGPQFIFQYYEEEERQRGNFPDRFSGHQFPNYSSELNVNALLLGDSALYLCASSIPTGALGGYTFGSGTRLTVV.

This clone was counted a single time. The J gene is TRBJ2-3, the V gene TRBV6-4; 7 bases match TRBD1. This CDR3 has 13 residues. V trimming: 4 bases; J trimming: 4 bases; junction bases outside the gene matches: 2. Per the germline V gene, CDR1 is MRHNA and CDR2 is SNTAGT. In nucleotides, the CDR3 is TGTGCCAGCAGTGCGACAGGGTCAGATACGCAGTATTTT. Residues: CASSATGSDTQYF.

The CDR3 reads CSVGEGRTRANGEQFF. CDR3 nucleotides: TGCAGCGTTGGCGAGGGAAGGACTAGGGCTAATGGTGAGCAGTTCTTC. This chain joins TRBV29-1 and TRBJ2-1, with 7 nucleotides matching TRBD2. The CDR3 runs 16 residues. With V trimmed by 4 bases and J by 9 bases, 18 bases remained unmatched. Germline CDR1 reads SQVTM; CDR2 reads ANQGSEA.

This rearrangement joins TRBV27 to TRBJ1-5; D unclear. Trimming stripped 4 bases from V and 7 bases from J, with 14 bases between. The germline gives CDR1 MNHEY, CDR2 SMNVEV (reference sequence). CDR3 length: 14 residues. In nucleotides, the CDR3 is TGTGCCAGCAGTTCAGAGACTCGAAACCAGCCCCAGCATTTT. Translation gives CASSSETRNQPQHF.

The rearrangement uses TRBV12-2 and TRBJ1-2; the table's D call, TRBD1, was not checked against the DNA. TRBV12-2 is a pseudogene locus. The CDR3 length is 19 residues. CDR3 coding DNA: TGTGCAAGTCGCCCGGGTCCCCAGGGGGAGAGGAGTGTACGCTATGGCTACACCTTC. It encodes CASRPGPQGERSVRYGYTF.

The J gene is TRBJ1-4, the V gene TRBV30; perhaps TRBD1 as D (6 bases). CDR3 length: 14 amino acids. With 0 bases removed from V and 5 bases from J, the gap between germline ends came to 10 bases. Germline assignment: CDR1 GTSNPN and CDR2 SVGIG (reference sequence). The CDR3, as DNA: TGTGCCTGGAGTGTGTCAGGGGAGAATGAAAAACTGTTTTTT. Translation gives CAWSVSGENEKLFF.

V gene TRBV28 combines with J gene TRBJ2-5; TRBD1 aligns across 10 bases. The CDR3 covers 15 residues. Looked up from germline, CDR1 is MDHEN and CDR2 is SYDVKM. The junction had 12 bases not matched to a gene; V was cut back by 9 bases and J by 5 bases. The CDR3 DNA reads as TGTGCCAGTATAACGGGACAGGGGTTATCGGAGACCCAGTACTTC. Translating gives CASITGQGLSETQYF. The complete variable domain, with remaining parts taken from reference TRBV28 and TRBJ2-5, reads DVKVTQSSRYLVKRTGEKVFLECVQDMDHENMFWYRQDPGLGLRLIYFSYDVKMKEKGDIPEGYSVSREKKERFSLILESASTNQTSMYLCASITGQGLSETQYFGPGTRLLVL.

This sequence joins TRBV15 and TRBJ2-7, with 7 bases identical to TRBD1. Losses at the gene ends were 0 bases for V and 3 bases for J; bases not matched to a gene: 5. Germline CDR1 and CDR2: LNHNV and YYDKDF (reference sequence). The CDR3 is made up of 15 amino acids. The CDR3 loop is CATSRERQGSYEQYF. The CDR3 coding sequence is TGTGCCACCAGCAGAGAGAGACAGGGCAGCTACGAGCAGTACTTC.